A single sample is the source of the 32 T cell receptor beta chains below, sequenced in a study of shared clonotypes between healthy human individuals. The method was immunoSEQ multiplex PCR; TCRdb's version includes in-frame clones alone and lacks a portion of them. The data hold 750,000 to 1,000,000 clones, with over 90% observed a single time. CD45RO-negative cells were positively selected for CCR7, leaving out terminally differentiated effector memory CD45RA+ cells. The sequencing sample was made of naive CD8+ T cells sorted from blood. The receptors originated from a man between 25 and 39 years old in good health.

The rearrangement joins TRBV11-2 to TRBJ2-5; weak D call: TRBD2 (6 bases). The CDR3 runs to 17 residues. Per the germline V gene, CDR1 is SGHAT and CDR2 is FQNNGV. V was pared by 3 bases and J by 5 bases, with 22 bases between. CDR3 in DNA: TGTGCCAGCAGCTTTTCCTTTGGTGCGGGACCCCGGGAGACCCAGTACTTC. Encoded protein: CASSFSFGAGPRETQYF. The full variable domain, rest sourced from reference TRBV11-2 and TRBJ2-5, is EAGVAQSPRYKIIEKRQSVAFWCNPISGHATLYWYQQILGQGPKLLIQFQNNGVVDDSQLPKDRFSAERLKGVDSTLKIQPAKLEDSAVYLCASSFSFGAGPRETQYFGPGTRLLVL.

The chain links TRBV6-1 to TRBJ2-1, with D perhaps matching TRBD2 (5 bases). Germline assignment: CDR1 MNHNS and CDR2 SASEGT. Trimming removed 4 bases at V and 10 bases at J, with 11 bases between. This CDR3 is built from 12 residues. DNA of the CDR3: TGTGCCAGCAGTGGGGCTAGCCTAGAGCAGTTCTTC. It codes for CASSGASLEQFF.

The rearrangement links TRBV27 to TRBJ2-1; D might be TRBD2 (5 bases). The CDR3 runs 14 residues. V lost 7 bases and J lost 0, with 10 bases in between. CDR1 MNHEY and CDR2 SMNVEV come from the germline V gene (reference sequence). The CDR3 loop reads CASTAGSSYNEQFF. The CDR3 DNA follows: TGTGCCAGCACCGCGGGCAGCTCCTACAATGAGCAGTTCTTC.

The gene calls are TRBV6-6 and TRBJ2-3; 12 nucleotides line up with TRBD2. There are 16 residues in the CDR3. Germline assignment: CDR1 MNHNY and CDR2 SVGAGI (reference sequence). The J segment lost 2 bases and the V segment lost 3 bases, leaving 3 bases of the junction unmatched. CDR3 sequence reads: CASSYTSGRFTDTQYF. The DNA of the CDR3 is TGTGCCAGCAGTTATACTAGCGGGAGGTTCACAGATACGCAGTATTTT.

The V and J genes are TRBV7-3 and TRBJ2-7, with D possibly being TRBD1 (8 bases). The CDR3 extends over 13 amino acids. V lost 3 bases and J 7 bases, leaving 13 bases between the germline ends. Germline lookup yields CDR1 SGHTA and CDR2 FQGTGA. CDR3 nucleotides: TGTGCCAGCAGCTTCAGGGGGCGGGAGGAGCAGTACTTC. Translation gives CASSFRGREEQYF.

The chain couples TRBV9 to TRBJ2-1; 8 nucleotides match TRBD2. Germline loops: CDR1 SGDLS, CDR2 YYNGEE. V shed 3 bases and J 5 bases; nucleotides not matched to a gene: 4. The CDR3 has 14 amino acids. This CDR3 reads CASSGREGHNEQFF. The DNA of the CDR3 is TGTGCCAGCAGCGGCCGGGAGGGCCACAATGAGCAGTTCTTC.

J is TRBJ2-5 and V is TRBV5-4; no clear D gene. The germline V and J ends were trimmed by 5 bases and 4 bases, with 12 bases remaining between them. The CDR3 totals 13 residues. In germline, CDR1 is SGHNT, CDR2 YYREEE (reference sequence). Written as DNA, the CDR3 is TGTGCCAGCAGTGGGCTACTGAGAGAGACCCAGTACTTC. Its translation is CASSGLLRETQYF.

V is TRBV19 and J is TRBJ1-1, with a weak D call TRBD1 (5 bases). Germline V CDR1 and CDR2: LNHDA, SQIVND (reference sequence). Between the trimmed V and J ends, which lost 8 bases and 0 bases, there was a span of 13 bases. This CDR3 comprises 14 residues. This CDR3 reads CASGIGHVNTEAFF. CDR3 DNA: TGTGCCAGTGGAATCGGACATGTGAACACTGAAGCTTTCTTT.

This clone occurred once. The V and J genes are TRBV19 and TRBJ2-4; tentatively, D is TRBD1 (6 bases). The length of the CDR3 is 16 residues. Trimming removed 2 bases from V and 3 bases from J, with 14 bases in between. CDR1 is LNHDA, CDR2 SQIVND, per germline (reference sequence). The CDR3: CASSIPVGQGKNIQYF. DNA for the CDR3: TGTGCCAGTAGTATACCCGTGGGACAAGGCAAAAACATTCAGTACTTC. Together with reference TRBV19 and TRBJ2-4, the CDR3 gives the full variable domain: DGGITQSPKYLFRKEGQNVTLSCEQNLNHDAMYWYRQDPGQGLRLIYYSQIVNDFQKGDIAEGYSVSREKKESFPLTVTSAQKNPTAFYLCASSIPVGQGKNIQYFGAGTRLSVL.

The CDR3 reads CASSQAGGGHQPQHF. The CDR3 DNA reads TGTGCCAGCAGCCAAGCGGGAGGGGGACATCAGCCCCAGCATTTT. The rearrangement links TRBV14 to TRBJ1-5; D is possibly TRBD1 (6 bases). CDR1 and CDR2 from the germline V gene are SGHDN and FVKESK. The CDR3 has 15 residues. The V gene lost 1 base and the J gene lost 5 bases, with 12 bases spanning the gap.

The V and J genes are TRBV7-9 and TRBJ2-7; tentative D call: TRBD2 (5 bases). CDR1 is SEHNR and CDR2 is FQNEAQ in the germline V gene (reference sequence). The V and J ends lost 5 bases and 1 base respectively, with 12 bases between them. The CDR3 covers 14 residues. CDR3 protein: CASSPPGKSYEQYF. CDR3 in DNA: TGTGCCAGCAGCCCTCCGGGAAAGTCCTACGAGCAGTACTTC.

The count of this clone is one. This chain joins TRBV5-5 and TRBJ2-5; 8 bases map to TRBD1. V was pared by 4 bases and J by 5 bases, with 10 bases of the junction left unmatched. The CDR3 is made up of 15 amino acids. CDR1 and CDR2 from the germline V gene are SGHKS and YYEKEE (reference sequence). The CDR3 sequence: CASSVPQGAGETQYF. Written as DNA, the CDR3 is TGTGCCAGCAGCGTCCCGCAGGGGGCGGGCGAGACCCAGTACTTC.

The chain combines TRBV29-1 with TRBJ1-2; possibly TRBD1 for D (6 bases). The CDR3 loop spans 11 amino acids. Germline V gene sequence: CDR1 SQVTM, CDR2 ANQGSEA. V was pared by 8 bases and J by 8 bases, with 15 bases between. The CDR3 is CSSFGGGGYTF. CDR3 DNA: TGCAGCTCCTTTGGGGGGGGCGGCTACACCTTC. The entire variable domain, with the rest obtained from reference TRBV29-1 and TRBJ1-2, is as follows: SAVISQKPSRDICQRGTSLTIQCQVDSQVTMMFWYRQQPGQSLTLIATANQGSEATYESGFVIDKFPISRPNLTFSTLTVSNMSPEDSSIYLCSSFGGGGYTFGSGTRLTVV.

This clone was seen once. The same CDR3 is also encoded by other DNA sequences in this sample. The chain carries TRBV27 and TRBJ1-3; D is unclear. V lost 4 bases and J lost 4, with 2 bases in between. The CDR3 consists of 11 residues. CDR1 and CDR2 from the germline V gene are MNHEY and SMNVEV (reference sequence). CDR3 DNA: TGTGCCAGCAGTTCAGGAAACACCATATATTTT. Residues: CASSSGNTIYF.

V gene TRBV5-6 combines with J gene TRBJ2-3; TRBD2 aligns across 9 bases. The CDR3 runs to 15 residues. Germline V gene sequence: CDR1 SGHDT, CDR2 YYEEEE. Trimming at V came to 6 bases and at J to 2 bases, leaving 7 bases not matched to a gene. The CDR3 nucleotides read TGTGCCAGCACCTCAGGGACTAGCCTCACAGATACGCAGTATTTT. Its translation: CASTSGTSLTDTQYF.

CDR3 DNA sequence: TGTGCCAGCAGTTTAGGAGGGAGCCCTAATCAGCCCCAGCATTTT. Its protein is CASSLGGSPNQPQHF. The chain combines TRBV28 with TRBJ1-5; D unresolved. This CDR3 has 15 residues. V was trimmed by 2 bases and J by 4 bases, leaving 12 bases between them. CDR1 is MDHEN and CDR2 is SYDVKM in the germline V gene.

This clone was detected only a few times. The gene calls are TRBV2 and TRBJ1-2, with D uncertain. The CDR3 covers 12 residues. Germline V gene data show CDR1 as SNHLY and CDR2 as FYNNEI. Trimming shortened V by 7 bases and J by 4 bases, and 10 bases separated the two germline ends. CDR3 nucleotides: TGTGCCAGCACCCCGGGGTTCTATGGCTACACCTTC. This gives the protein CASTPGFYGYTF.

Of note for this clone: The sample contains more than one DNA sequence encoding this CDR3. The chain links TRBV27 to TRBJ1-1; D perhaps matches TRBD1 (5 bases). This CDR3 has 13 amino acids. The germline V gene encodes CDR1 MNHEY and CDR2 SMNVEV (reference sequence). Trimming stripped 1 base from V and 4 bases from J, with 7 bases between. CDR3 amino acids: CASSLLGGTEAFF. The CDR3 coding sequence is TGTGCCAGCAGTTTATTGGGGGGCACTGAAGCTTTCTTT.

The count of this clone is one. This chain links TRBV6-5 with TRBJ2-5, with unresolved D. Per the germline V gene, CDR1 is MNHEY and CDR2 is SVGAGI. CDR3 length: 13 amino acids. V was clipped by 4 bases and J by 0 bases, with 6 bases between them. CDR3 in amino acids: CASSLIHQETQYF. The CDR3 region has the DNA TGTGCCAGCAGTTTAATACACCAAGAGACCCAGTACTTC.

This chain joins TRBV9 and TRBJ2-2; the D is unclear. In germline, CDR1 is SGDLS, CDR2 YYNGEE. This CDR3 is built from 12 residues. Trimming took 3 bases from V and 6 from J, leaving 6 bases between them. Written as DNA, the CDR3 is TGTGCCAGCAGCGGGACGTCCGGGGAGCTGTTTTTT. Residues: CASSGTSGELFF.

The rearrangement uses TRBV7-9 and TRBJ2-2, with D tentatively TRBD2 (6 bases). V dropped 5 bases and J dropped 1 base, with 23 bases sitting between them. Germline CDR1 SEHNR, CDR2 FQNEAQ (reference sequence). The CDR3 spans 19 residues. The CDR3 sequence: CASSLTVYRDSQNTGELFF. Here the CDR3 DNA reads TGTGCCAGCAGCCTAACGGTCTACCGGGACTCGCAGAACACCGGGGAGCTGTTTTTT.

The V gene is TRBV19, the J gene TRBJ2-3; D remains unclear. This CDR3 region has 17 residues. CDR1 is LNHDA and CDR2 is SQIVND in the germline V gene (reference sequence). V shed 5 bases and J shed 0 bases, with 18 bases lying between them. DNA of the CDR3: TGTGCCAGTAGTTCCCAAGGAACTGGGGTTAGCACAGATACGCAGTATTTT. Protein product: CASSSQGTGVSTDTQYF.

The V and J genes are TRBV29-1 and TRBJ2-5, with D possibly being TRBD1 or TRBD2 (5 bases each). CDR1 SQVTM and CDR2 ANQGSEA come from the germline V gene. Between the trimmed V and J ends, which lost 6 bases and 2 bases, there was a span of 16 bases. The CDR3 totals 14 residues. The CDR3 here is CSVPLGGPQETQYF. The CDR3 coding sequence is TGCAGCGTCCCACTTGGGGGACCTCAAGAGACCCAGTACTTC.

The chain links TRBV7-9 to TRBJ2-1; 7 nucleotides line up with TRBD1. This CDR3 region has 17 residues. Trimming at V came to 3 bases and at J to 3 bases, leaving 11 bases not matched to a gene. Germline assignment: CDR1 SEHNR and CDR2 FQNEAQ (reference sequence). The CDR3 loop reads CASSLGSQGVLYNEQFF. The DNA of the CDR3 is TGTGCCAGCAGCTTGGGTAGTCAGGGGGTTCTCTACAATGAGCAGTTCTTC.

The J gene is TRBJ2-5, the V gene TRBV19; no clear D. The V gene's germline CDR1 is LNHDA and CDR2 SQIVND (reference sequence). With 2 bases removed from V and 1 base from J, the gap between germline ends came to 8 bases. This CDR3 has 14 amino acids. CDR3 sequence: CASSINPLQETQYF. In nucleotides, the CDR3 is TGTGCCAGTAGTATAAACCCCCTCCAAGAGACCCAGTACTTC. The full variable domain, its missing parts supplied by reference TRBV19 and TRBJ2-5, is DGGITQSPKYLFRKEGQNVTLSCEQNLNHDAMYWYRQDPGQGLRLIYYSQIVNDFQKGDIAEGYSVSREKKESFPLTVTSAQKNPTAFYLCASSINPLQETQYFGPGTRLLVL.

The chain has TRBV28 and TRBJ2-1, with D perhaps given as TRBD1 or TRBD2 (5 bases each). CDR3 length equals 14 residues. V lost 10 bases to trimming and J lost 4 bases, with 17 bases between them. Germline V lookup: CDR1 MDHEN, CDR2 SYDVKM. The CDR3 protein is CATSNWGTYNEQFF. CDR3 nucleotides: TGTGCCACCTCAAACTGGGGGACGTACAATGAGCAGTTCTTC.

This chain uses TRBV5-1 with TRBJ2-1; tentatively, D is TRBD2 (5 bases). V shed 2 bases and J shed 6 bases, with 18 bases lying between them. In germline, CDR1 is SGHRS, CDR2 YFSETQ. The CDR3 sequence is 16 residues long. The CDR3 DNA is TGCGCCAGCAGCTTAGCGGCAGCCACCCTCTCCAATGAGCAGTTCTTC. Amino acids: CASSLAAATLSNEQFF. Drawing the rest from reference TRBV5-1 and TRBJ2-1, the complete variable domain is KAGVTQTPRYLIKTRGQQVTLSCSPISGHRSVSWYQQTPGQGLQFLFEYFSETQRNKGNFPGRFSGRQFSNSRSEMNVSTLELGDSALYLCASSLAAATLSNEQFFGPGTRLTVL.

The chain links TRBV4-3 to TRBJ2-1; D gene uncertain. The ends were cut back, 4 bases at V and 1 base at J, with 11 bases in the middle. The CDR3 covers 15 residues. Germline CDR1 and CDR2: LGHNA and YSLEER. The DNA of the CDR3 is TGCGCCAGCAGCCCAAGTTCCAGGTCCTACAATGAGCAGTTCTTC. Its translation: CASSPSSRSYNEQFF.

The chain recombines TRBV6-5 with TRBJ2-7; D remains ambiguous. V was trimmed by 6 bases and J by 3 bases, leaving 9 bases between them. CDR3 length: 12 residues. Germline loops: CDR1 MNHEY, CDR2 SVGAGI. The CDR3 region is CASRALNYEQYF. The CDR3 DNA is TGTGCCAGCAGGGCTCTTAACTACGAGCAGTACTTC.

This clone turned up a few times. This chain connects TRBV11-2 to TRBJ2-2; perhaps TRBD1 as D (5 bases). Looked up from germline, CDR1 is SGHAT and CDR2 is FQNNGV. Trimming removed 1 base from V and 7 bases from J, with 10 bases in between. The CDR3 runs 14 residues. CDR3 residues: CASSLAGLSGELFF. The DNA for the CDR3 is TGTGCCAGCAGCTTAGCAGGGTTGAGCGGGGAGCTGTTTTTT.

The chain uses TRBV7-2 and TRBJ2-5; 7 nucleotides line up with TRBD2. The CDR3 has 14 amino acids. V trimming: 4 bases; J trimming: 4 bases; junction bases outside the gene matches: 6. Germline CDR1 is SGHTA and CDR2 is FQGNSA. CDR3 amino acids: CASSSRLAIETQYF. CDR3 bases: TGTGCCAGCAGCTCCAGACTAGCCATAGAGACCCAGTACTTC.

This clone has only one observation. The V gene is TRBV7-2, the J gene TRBJ2-2; D gene unclear. Per the germline V gene, CDR1 is SGHTA and CDR2 is FQGNSA. V was pared by 3 bases and J by 7 bases, with 12 bases between. The CDR3 loop spans 14 amino acids. The CDR3 nucleotides read TGTGCCAGCAGCTTGGTACCGGGCGGCGGGGAGCTGTTTTTT. Translation: CASSLVPGGGELFF. The complete variable domain, with remaining parts taken from reference TRBV7-2 and TRBJ2-2, reads GAGVSQSPSNKVTEKGKDVELRCDPISGHTALYWYRQSLGQGLEFLIYFQGNSAPDKSGLPSDRFSAERTGGSVSTLTIQRTQQEDSAVYLCASSLVPGGGELFFGEGSRLTVL.